The T cell receptor (beta chain) under discussion was sequenced for a study of metastatic and nonmetastatic thyroid tumors. About the research overall: Repertoires from blood and tumor or nodule tissue of malignant and benign thyroid patients were compared.

The germline V gene has CDR1 SGHRS and CDR2 YFSETQ. The V and J ends lost 0 bases and 6 bases respectively, with 12 bases between them. The CDR3 sequence is 14 residues long. TCRdb reanalyzed the PCR reads with MiXCR. In the table there are more than 65,000 clones, 13% to 15% of which are singletons. Before thyroid surgery, none of the patients had received any treatment. The chain is built from TRBV5-1 and TRBJ2-5, with D unclear. The clonotype originates from a male donor with papillary thyroid cancer or a benign thyroid nodule (not recorded which). Some clones in this sample may be carry-over from other donors' samples. The sequenced sample consisted of blood. The CDR3 nucleotides read TGCGCCAGCAGCTTGGGTACAGAGCAACAGACCCAGTACTTC. Protein: CASSLGTEQQTQYF.